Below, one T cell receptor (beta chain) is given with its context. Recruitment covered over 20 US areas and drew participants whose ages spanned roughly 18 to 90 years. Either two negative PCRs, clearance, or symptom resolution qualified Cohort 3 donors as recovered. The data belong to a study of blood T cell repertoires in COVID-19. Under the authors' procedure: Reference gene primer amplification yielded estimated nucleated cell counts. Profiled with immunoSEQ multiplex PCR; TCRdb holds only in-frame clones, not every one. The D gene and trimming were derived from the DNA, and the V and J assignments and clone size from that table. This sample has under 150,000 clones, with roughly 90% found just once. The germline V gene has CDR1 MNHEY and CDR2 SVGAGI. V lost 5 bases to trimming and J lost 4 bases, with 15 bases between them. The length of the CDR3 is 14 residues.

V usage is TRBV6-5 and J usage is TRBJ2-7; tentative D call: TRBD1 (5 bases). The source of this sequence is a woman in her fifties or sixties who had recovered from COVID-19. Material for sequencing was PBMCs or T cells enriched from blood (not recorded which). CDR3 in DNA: TGTGCCAGCAGTCGGACGGACAATTTATACGAGCAGTACTTC. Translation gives CASSRTDNLYEQYF.